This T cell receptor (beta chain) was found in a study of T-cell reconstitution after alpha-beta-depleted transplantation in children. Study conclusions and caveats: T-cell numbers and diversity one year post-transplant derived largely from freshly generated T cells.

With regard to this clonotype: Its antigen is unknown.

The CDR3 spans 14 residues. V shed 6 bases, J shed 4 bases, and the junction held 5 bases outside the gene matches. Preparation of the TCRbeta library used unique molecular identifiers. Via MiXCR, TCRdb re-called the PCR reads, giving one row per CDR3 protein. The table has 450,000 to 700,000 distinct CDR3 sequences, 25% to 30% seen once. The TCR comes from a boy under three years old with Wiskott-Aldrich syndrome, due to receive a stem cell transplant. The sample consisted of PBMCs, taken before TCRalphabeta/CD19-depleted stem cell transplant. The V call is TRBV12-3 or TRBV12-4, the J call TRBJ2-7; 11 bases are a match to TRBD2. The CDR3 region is CASSLPSGRYEQYF. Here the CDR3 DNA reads TGTGCCAGCAGCCTTCCTAGCGGGAGGTACGAGCAGTACTTC.